This T cell receptor (beta chain) was sequenced for a study of T cells after yellow fever vaccination. Study at large: Some fractions had low cell numbers, and these were prepared with SMART-Seq v4 Ultra Low Input.

MiXCR, run by TCRdb on the 5' RACE reads, gives a single entry per CDR3 protein. This table holds a few hundred thousand distinct CDR3 sequences, about 19% found once. On this clonotype: The antigen remains unidentified.

Overall study results and limits: Repertoires obtained by FACS sorting could include abundant clonotypes that entered as contaminants from the bulk population.

V was shortened by 4 bases and J by 3 bases, with 13 bases between the two germline ends. Per germline, CDR1 LNHNV and CDR2 YYDKDF (reference sequence). The CDR3 is 14 amino acids. The source material was PBMCs, sampled 15 days after the yellow fever booster vaccination. The V gene is TRBV15, the J gene TRBJ2-7; tentatively, D is TRBD2 (6 bases). This receptor was taken from a man in his thirties or forties who received the YFV17D yellow fever vaccine. CDR3 in DNA: TGTGCCACCAGCAAGGGACTTGAGGGCTACGAGCAGTACTTC. This gives the protein CATSKGLEGYEQYF.